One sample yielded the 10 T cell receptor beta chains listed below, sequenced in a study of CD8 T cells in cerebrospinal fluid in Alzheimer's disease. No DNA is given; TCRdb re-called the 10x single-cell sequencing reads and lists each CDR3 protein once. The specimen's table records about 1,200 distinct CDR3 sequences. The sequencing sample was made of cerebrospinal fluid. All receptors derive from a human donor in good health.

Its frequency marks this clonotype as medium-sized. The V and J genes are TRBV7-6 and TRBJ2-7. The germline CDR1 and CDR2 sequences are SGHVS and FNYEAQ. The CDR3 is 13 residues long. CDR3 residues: CASSLLASSEQYF.

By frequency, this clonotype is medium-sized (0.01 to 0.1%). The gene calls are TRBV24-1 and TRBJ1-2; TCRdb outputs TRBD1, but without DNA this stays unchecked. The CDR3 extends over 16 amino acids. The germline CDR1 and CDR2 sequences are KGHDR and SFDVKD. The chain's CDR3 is CATSDGQVTNSRGYTF.

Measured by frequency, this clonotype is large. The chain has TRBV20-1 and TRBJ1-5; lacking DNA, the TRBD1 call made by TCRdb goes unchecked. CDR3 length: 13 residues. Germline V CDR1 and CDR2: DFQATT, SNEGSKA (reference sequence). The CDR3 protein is CSAAGGSYQPQHF.

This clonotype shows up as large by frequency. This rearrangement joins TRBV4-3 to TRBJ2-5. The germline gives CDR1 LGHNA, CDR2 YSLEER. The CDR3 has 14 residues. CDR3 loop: CASSQDPRTETQYF.

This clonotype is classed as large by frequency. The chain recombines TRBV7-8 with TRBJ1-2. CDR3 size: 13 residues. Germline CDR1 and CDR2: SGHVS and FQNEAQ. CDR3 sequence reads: CASSPGRDYGYTF.

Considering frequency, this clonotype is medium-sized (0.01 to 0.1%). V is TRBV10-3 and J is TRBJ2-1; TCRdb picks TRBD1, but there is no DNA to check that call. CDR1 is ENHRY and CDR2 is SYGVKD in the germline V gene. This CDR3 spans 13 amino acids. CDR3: CAIRLQGAGEQFF.

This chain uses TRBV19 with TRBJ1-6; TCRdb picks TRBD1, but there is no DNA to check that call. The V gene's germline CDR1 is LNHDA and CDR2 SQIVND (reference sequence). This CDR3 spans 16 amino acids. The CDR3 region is CASSTPGQADNSPLHF.

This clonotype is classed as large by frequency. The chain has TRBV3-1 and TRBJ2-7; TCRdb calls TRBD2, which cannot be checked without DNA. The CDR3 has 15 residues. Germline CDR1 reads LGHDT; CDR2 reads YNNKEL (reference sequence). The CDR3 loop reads CASSLGLAATYEQYF.

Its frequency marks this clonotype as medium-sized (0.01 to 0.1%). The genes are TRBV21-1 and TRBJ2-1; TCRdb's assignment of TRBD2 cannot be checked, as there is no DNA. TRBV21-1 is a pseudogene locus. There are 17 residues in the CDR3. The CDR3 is CASSKENSGSDVHEQFF.

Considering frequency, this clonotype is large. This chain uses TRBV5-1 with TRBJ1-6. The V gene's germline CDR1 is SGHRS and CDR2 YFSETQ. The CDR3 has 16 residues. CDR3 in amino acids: CASSPSGRANNSPLHF.